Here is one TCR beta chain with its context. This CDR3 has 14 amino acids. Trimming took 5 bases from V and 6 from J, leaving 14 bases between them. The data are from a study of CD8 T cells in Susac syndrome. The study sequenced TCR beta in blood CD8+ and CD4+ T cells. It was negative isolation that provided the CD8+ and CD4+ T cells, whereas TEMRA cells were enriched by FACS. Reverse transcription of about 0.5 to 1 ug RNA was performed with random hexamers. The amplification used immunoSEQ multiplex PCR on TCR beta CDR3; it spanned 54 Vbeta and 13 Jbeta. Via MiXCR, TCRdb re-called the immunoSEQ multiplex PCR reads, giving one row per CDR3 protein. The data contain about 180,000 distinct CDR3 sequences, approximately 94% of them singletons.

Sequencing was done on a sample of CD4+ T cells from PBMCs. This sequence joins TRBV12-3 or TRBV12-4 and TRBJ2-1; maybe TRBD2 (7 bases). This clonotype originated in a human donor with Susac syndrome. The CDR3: CASSTRGAINEQFF. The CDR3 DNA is TGTGCCAGCAGTACTCGGGGGGCGATCAATGAGCAGTTCTTC.